The clone carrying this TCR beta chain was seen at least ten times. No antigen is known for it. The iRepertoire nested amplicon-rescue multiplex PCR amplified TCR alpha and beta CDR3s from RNA. Input was about 95-400 ng of tissue mRNA or PBMC total RNA. TCRdb fed the multiplex PCR reads into MiXCR, producing one record per CDR3 protein. The sample shows some 85,000 distinct CDR3 sequences, less than 30% of them seen only once. The CDR3 consists of 18 residues. Trimming took 1 base from V and 3 from J, leaving 19 bases between them. CDR1 and CDR2 from the germline V gene are LNHNV and YYDKDF (reference sequence). The data were taken from a study of glioma-infiltrating T cells. General study points: Non-neoplastic patients had below-expected tissue-blood divergence, while all gliomas exceeded expectation. Tissue and blood shared very few CDR3 sequences.

This clonotype was sampled from a human donor with low-grade glioma or glioblastoma, undergoing nonglioma brain surgery, or in good health (not recorded which). J is TRBJ2-1 and V is TRBV15; D is unclear. Input material: glioma tissue, nonneoplastic brain tissue, or PBMCs (not recorded which). The CDR3 sequence: CATSRGGGTTSFYNEQFF. CDR3 DNA: TGTGCCACCAGCAGAGGCGGCGGTACTACCTCCTTCTACAATGAGCAGTTCTTC. Full variable domain (outside the CDR3, taken from reference TRBV15 and TRBJ2-1): DAMVIQNPRYQVTQFGKPVTLSCSQTLNHNVMYWYQQKSSQAPKLLFHYYDKDFNNEADTPDNFQSRRPNTSFCFLDIRSPGLGDTAMYLCATSRGGGTTSFYNEQFFGPGTRLTVL.